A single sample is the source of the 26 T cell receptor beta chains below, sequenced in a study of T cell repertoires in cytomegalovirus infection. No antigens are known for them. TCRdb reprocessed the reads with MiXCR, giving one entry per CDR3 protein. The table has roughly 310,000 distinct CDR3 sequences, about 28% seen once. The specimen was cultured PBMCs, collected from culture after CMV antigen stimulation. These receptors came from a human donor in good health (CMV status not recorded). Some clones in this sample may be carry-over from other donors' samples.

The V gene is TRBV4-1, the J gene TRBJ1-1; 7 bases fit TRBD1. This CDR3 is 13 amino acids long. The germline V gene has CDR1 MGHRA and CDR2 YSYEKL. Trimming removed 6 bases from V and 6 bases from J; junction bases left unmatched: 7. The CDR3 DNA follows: TGCGCCAGCAGGCTACAGGGGTCCCCTGAAGCTTTCTTT. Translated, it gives CASRLQGSPEAFF.

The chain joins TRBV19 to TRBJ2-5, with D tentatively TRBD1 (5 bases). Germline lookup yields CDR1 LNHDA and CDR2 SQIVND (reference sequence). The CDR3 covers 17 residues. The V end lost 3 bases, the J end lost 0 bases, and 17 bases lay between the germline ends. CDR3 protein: CASSISGSLLYQETQYF. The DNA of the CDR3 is TGTGCCAGTAGTATTTCAGGGTCATTACTGTACCAAGAGACCCAGTACTTC.

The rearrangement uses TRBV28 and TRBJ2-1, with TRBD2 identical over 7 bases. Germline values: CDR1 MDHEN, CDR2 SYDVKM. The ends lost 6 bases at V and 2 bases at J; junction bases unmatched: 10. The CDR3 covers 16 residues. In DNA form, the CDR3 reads TGTGCCAGCAGCTGGAGCGGGAACCCCCCCTACAATGAGCAGTTCTTC. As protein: CASSWSGNPPYNEQFF.

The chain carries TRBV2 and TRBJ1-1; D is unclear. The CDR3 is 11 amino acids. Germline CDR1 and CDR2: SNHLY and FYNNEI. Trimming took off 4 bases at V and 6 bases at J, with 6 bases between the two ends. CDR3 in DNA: TGTGCCAGCAGTGTTGAAGCTGAAGCTTTCTTT. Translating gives CASSVEAEAFF.

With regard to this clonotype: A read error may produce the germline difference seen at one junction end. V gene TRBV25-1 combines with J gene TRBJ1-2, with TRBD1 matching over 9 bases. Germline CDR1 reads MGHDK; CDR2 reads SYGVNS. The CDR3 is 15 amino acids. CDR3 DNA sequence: TGTGTCAGCAGTGATTATACAGGGGGCGGACGGGGCTACACCTTC. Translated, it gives CVSSDYTGGGRGYTF.

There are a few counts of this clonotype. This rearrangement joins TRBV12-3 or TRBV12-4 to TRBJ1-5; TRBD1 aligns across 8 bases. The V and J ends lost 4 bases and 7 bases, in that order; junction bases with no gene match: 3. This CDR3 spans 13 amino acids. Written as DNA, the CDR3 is TGTGCCAGCAGTTCCACAGGGGGGCAGCCCCAGCATTTT. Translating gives CASSSTGGQPQHF.

The CDR3, as DNA: TGTGCCAGCAGCCAAGAGCTGACGGGAGGGGGCAATGAGCAGTTCTTC. Residues: CASSQELTGGGNEQFF. This rearrangement joins TRBV4-2 to TRBJ2-1; 8 bases line up with TRBD2. Germline lookup yields CDR1 LGHNA and CDR2 YNFKEQ. Trimming at V came to 0 bases and at J to 6 bases, leaving 7 bases not matched to a gene. The CDR3 is made up of 16 amino acids.

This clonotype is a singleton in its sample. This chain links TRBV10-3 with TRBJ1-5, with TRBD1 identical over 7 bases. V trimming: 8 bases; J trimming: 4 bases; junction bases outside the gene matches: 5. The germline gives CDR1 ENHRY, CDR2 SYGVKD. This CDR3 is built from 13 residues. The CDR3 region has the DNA TGTGCCATCTCAGGGGGAGTGAATCAGCCCCAGCATTTT. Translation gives CAISGGVNQPQHF.

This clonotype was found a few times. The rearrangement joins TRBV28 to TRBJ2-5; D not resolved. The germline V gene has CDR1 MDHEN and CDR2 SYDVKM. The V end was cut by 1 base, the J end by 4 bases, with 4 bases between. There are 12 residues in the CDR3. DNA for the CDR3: TGTGCCAGCAGTTTATTTAGAGAGACCCAGTACTTC. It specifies CASSLFRETQYF.

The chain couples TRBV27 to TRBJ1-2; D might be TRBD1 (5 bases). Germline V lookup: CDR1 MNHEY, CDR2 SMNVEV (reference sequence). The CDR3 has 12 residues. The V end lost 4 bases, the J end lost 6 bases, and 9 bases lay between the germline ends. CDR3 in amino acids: CASSSGAHGYTF. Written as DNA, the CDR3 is TGTGCCAGCAGTTCCGGGGCCCATGGCTACACCTTC.

The CDR3 region has the DNA TGTGCCAGCAGTCCCCACCCGGGACTAGCGGAAACAGATACGCAGTATTTT. Its translation: CASSPHPGLAETDTQYF. This chain uses TRBV12-3 or TRBV12-4 with TRBJ2-3, with 11 bases identical to TRBD2. With 5 bases clipped from V and 3 bases from J, the junction kept 10 bases outside the gene matches. This CDR3 region has 17 residues.

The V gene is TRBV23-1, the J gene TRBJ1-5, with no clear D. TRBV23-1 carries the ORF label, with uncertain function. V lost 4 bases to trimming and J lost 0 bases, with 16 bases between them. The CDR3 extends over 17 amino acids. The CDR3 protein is CASSRPGIRLSNQPQHF. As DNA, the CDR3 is TGCGCCAGCAGTCGCCCGGGGATTCGACTTAGCAATCAGCCCCAGCATTTT.

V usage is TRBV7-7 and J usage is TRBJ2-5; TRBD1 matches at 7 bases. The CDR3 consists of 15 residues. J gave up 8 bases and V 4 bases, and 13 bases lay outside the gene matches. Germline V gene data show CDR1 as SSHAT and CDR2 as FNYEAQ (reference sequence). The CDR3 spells CASSSRQGRDSTQYF. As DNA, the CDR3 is TGTGCCAGCAGCTCCAGACAGGGAAGAGACAGTACCCAGTACTTC.

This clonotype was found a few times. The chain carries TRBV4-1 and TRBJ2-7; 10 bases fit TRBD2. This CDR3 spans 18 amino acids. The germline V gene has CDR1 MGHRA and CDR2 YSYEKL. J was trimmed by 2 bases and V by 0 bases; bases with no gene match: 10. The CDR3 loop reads CASSQESSQLAGAYEQYF. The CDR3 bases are TGCGCCAGCAGCCAAGAATCCTCCCAGCTAGCGGGGGCCTACGAGCAGTACTTC.

The CDR3 reads CASSGQGRGTEAFF. CDR3 DNA: TGTGCCAGTAGTGGACAGGGTCGCGGCACTGAAGCTTTCTTT. V gene TRBV19 combines with J gene TRBJ1-1; 8 bases map to TRBD1. The CDR3 sequence is 14 residues long. Germline CDR1 and CDR2: LNHDA and SQIVND (reference sequence). The J segment lost 4 bases and the V segment lost 5 bases, leaving 6 bases of the junction unmatched.

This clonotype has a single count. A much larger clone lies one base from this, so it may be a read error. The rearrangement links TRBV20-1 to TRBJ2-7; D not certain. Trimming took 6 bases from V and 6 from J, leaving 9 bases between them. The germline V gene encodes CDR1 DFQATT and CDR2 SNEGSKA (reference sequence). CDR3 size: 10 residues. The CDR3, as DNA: TGCAGTGCCGGCTGGACCGAGCAGTACTTC. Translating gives CSAGWTEQYF.

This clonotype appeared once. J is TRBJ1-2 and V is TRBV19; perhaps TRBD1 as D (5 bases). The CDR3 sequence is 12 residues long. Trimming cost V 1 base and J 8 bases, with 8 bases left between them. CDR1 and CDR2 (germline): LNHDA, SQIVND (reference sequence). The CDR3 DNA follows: TGTGCCAGTAGTATAGCCGGGGACGGCTACACCTTC. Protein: CASSIAGDGYTF.

This CDR3 reads CASGLETGQPQHF. The CDR3 nucleotides are TGTGCTAGTGGTTTAGAGACGGGTCAGCCCCAGCATTTT. The gene calls are TRBV12-5 and TRBJ1-5; D unresolved. V shed 3 bases and J shed 6 bases, with 9 bases lying between them. The germline V gene encodes CDR1 LGHNT and CDR2 FRNRAP. The CDR3 runs to 13 residues. The full variable domain, completed using reference TRBV12-5 and TRBJ1-5, is DARVTQTPRHKVTEMGQEVTMRCQPILGHNTVFWYRQTMMQGLELLAYFRNRAPLDDSGMPKDRFSAEMPDATLATLKIQPSEPRDSAVYFCASGLETGQPQHFGDGTRLSIL.

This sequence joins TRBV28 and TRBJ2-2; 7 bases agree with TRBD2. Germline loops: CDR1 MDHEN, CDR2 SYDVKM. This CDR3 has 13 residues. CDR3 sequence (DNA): TGTGCAGGGCTAGCGGCTAACACCGGGGAGCTGTTTTTT. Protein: CAGLAANTGELFF.

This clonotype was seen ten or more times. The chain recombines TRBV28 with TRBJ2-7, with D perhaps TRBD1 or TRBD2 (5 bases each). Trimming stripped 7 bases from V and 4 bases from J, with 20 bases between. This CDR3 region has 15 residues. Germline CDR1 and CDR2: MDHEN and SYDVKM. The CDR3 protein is CASTESGTERYEQYF. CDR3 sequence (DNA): TGTGCCAGCACCGAATCGGGGACGGAACGATACGAGCAGTACTTC.

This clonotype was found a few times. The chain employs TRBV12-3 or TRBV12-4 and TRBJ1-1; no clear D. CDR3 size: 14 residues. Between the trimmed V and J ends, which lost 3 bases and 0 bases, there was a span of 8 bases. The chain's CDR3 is CASSFEVMNTEAFF. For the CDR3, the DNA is TGTGCCAGCAGTTTTGAGGTAATGAACACTGAAGCTTTCTTT.

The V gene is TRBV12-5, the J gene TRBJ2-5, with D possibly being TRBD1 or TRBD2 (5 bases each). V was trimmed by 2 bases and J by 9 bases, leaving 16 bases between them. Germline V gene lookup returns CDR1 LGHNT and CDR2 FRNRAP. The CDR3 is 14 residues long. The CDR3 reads CASGLSGPRRSQYF. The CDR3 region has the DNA TGTGCTAGTGGTTTGTCAGGGCCCAGGAGGTCCCAGTACTTC. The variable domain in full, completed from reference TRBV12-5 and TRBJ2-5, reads DARVTQTPRHKVTEMGQEVTMRCQPILGHNTVFWYRQTMMQGLELLAYFRNRAPLDDSGMPKDRFSAEMPDATLATLKIQPSEPRDSAVYFCASGLSGPRRSQYFGPGTRLLVL.

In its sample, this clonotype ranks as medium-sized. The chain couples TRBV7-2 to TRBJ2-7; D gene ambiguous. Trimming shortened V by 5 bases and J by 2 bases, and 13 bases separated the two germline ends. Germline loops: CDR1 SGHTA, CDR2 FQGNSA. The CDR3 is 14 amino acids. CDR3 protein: CASSPSPGPYEQYF. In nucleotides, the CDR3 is TGTGCCAGCAGCCCCTCCCCCGGTCCCTACGAGCAGTACTTC.

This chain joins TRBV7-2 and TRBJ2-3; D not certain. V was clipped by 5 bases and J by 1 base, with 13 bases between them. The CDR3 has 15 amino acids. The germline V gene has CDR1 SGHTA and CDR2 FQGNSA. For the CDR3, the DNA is TGTGCCAGCAGCGACCGGACCCCCGGCACAGATACGCAGTATTTT. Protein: CASSDRTPGTDTQYF.

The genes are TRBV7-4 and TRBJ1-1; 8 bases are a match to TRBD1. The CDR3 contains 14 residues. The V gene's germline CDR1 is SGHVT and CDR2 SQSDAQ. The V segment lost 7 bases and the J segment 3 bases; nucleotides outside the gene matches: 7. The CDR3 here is CASTAQTGDTEAFF. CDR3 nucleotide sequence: TGTGCCAGCACCGCACAGACAGGGGACACTGAAGCTTTCTTT. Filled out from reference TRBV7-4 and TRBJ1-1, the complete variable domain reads GAGVSQSPRYKVAKRGRDVALRCDSISGHVTLYWYRQTLGQGSEVLTYSQSDAQRDKSGRPSGRFSAERPERSVSTLKIQRTEQGDSAVYLCASTAQTGDTEAFFGQGTRLTVV.

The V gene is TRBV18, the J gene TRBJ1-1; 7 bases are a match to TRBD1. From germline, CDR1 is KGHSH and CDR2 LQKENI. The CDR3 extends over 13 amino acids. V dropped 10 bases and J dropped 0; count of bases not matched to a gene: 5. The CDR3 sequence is CATLQGMNTEAFF. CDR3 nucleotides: TGTGCCACCTTACAGGGGATGAACACTGAAGCTTTCTTT.